The entry below describes one T cell receptor (beta chain). This clonotype was recorded a few times. Its antigen is unknown. The record has no base qualities; no much larger clone is one base away. This entry comes from a study of T cells in Graves' hyperthyroidism and ophthalmopathy (dated by TCRdb to between 2019 and 2020). Describing the broader study: Peripheral blood was collected at initial diagnosis, before any treatment. In addition, the study compared T-cell repertoires in thyroid tissue and in blood from roughly six Graves' hyperthyroidism patients. The 100 discovery patients were randomly split 7:3 into training and test sets. Once sampling was done, hyperthyroidism patients were given methimazole at a starting dose of 30 mg daily, whereas ophthalmopathy patients were given high-dose intravenous methylprednisolone. The paper reports TCR Vbeta CDR3 sequencing of some 140 peripheral blood samples: some 44 ophthalmopathy, roughly 74 hyperthyroidism and around 17 progressor patients. An independent validation cohort of fewer than 20 hyperthyroidism patients and about 15 patients who later progressed to ophthalmopathy tested prospective prediction of ophthalmopathy. TCR V-J signatures able to tell the groups apart were searched for in a discovery cohort of 100 patients, of whom roughly 42 had Graves' ophthalmopathy and roughly 58 had stable Graves' hyperthyroidism. Findings and caveats that apply to the study as a whole: Ophthalmopathy was separated from stable hyperthyroidism by a 13 V-J signature model, with approximately 90% sensitivity and about 84% specificity obtained in cross-validation and 80%/75% obtained in testing. In validation, progression to ophthalmopathy was predicted by the model with roughly 69% sensitivity and 72.22% specificity, a median of roughly 6.4 months before onset. Most expanded thyroid clonotypes (frequency above 0.001) were also detected in blood, a finding suggesting that blood repertoires may reflect thyroid immune responses. Sample size was not statistically predetermined, and blinding of investigators to group allocation was not performed.

The TCR beta CDR3 regions were amplified from the RNA transcripts. The TCR CDR3 was subjected to a first round of RT-PCR using the HTBI primer set and the Qiagen OneStep RT-PCR kit. Libraries were constructed in a second round of multiplex PCR, after which size selection and purification were carried out. Libraries were sequenced paired-end with 100 bp reads on an Illumina HiSeq2000. Per the source publication's procedure: SOAPnuke was used to process the raw data, removing reads that contained adapters or uncalled bases, had a mean Phred below 15, or lacked an exact match to the constant primer or identifier. High-quality paired reads were merged with COPE v1.2.5, and unique nucleotide sequences were defined as clonotypes. Clonotypes were aligned to IMGT TRBV, TRBD and TRBJ reference segments using MiTCR v1.1. The analysis was restricted to V-J combinations with a frequency above 0.0001, which together covered 99.2% of the repertoires. The TCS score was defined as F50 (clonal expansion) divided by E x V (chaos), with BLOSUM62-based TCRdist calculated between CDR3 peptides within each V-J. Welch's t-statistics and random forest reduced several hundred V-J features to roughly 13, which were used in a naive Bayes classifier (R e1071). TCRdb reanalyzed the raw reads on its own, using fastp at Q25 for trimming and MiXCR for clone calling, and kept in-frame beta chains. CDR3 protein sequences are deduplicated, and each keeps its most common genes and DNA. The V and J calls and clone size are TCRdb's, not the authors'. This sample comprises about 480,000 distinct CDR3 sequences, roughly 14% of them detected only once. The top ten clonotypes cover over 15% of the sample.

Stable Graves' hyperthyroidism was defined as the absence of progression to ophthalmopathy over 18 months of follow-up. Hyperthyroidism patients were newly diagnosed, with disease duration under 2 months, and aged 18 to 65 years. Any patient with an uncontrolled infection, another autoimmune disease, pregnancy or lactation was excluded. Diagnoses were established on the basis of clinical symptoms, serum thyroxine and TRAb, thyroid ultrasound, and orbital computed tomography. Ficoll-Paque density gradient centrifugation was used to isolate PBMCs from approximately 10 ml of fresh peripheral blood. Total RNA was extracted using Trizol reagent, and RNA quality was assessed on an Agilent 2100 Bioanalyzer. The CDR3 sequence holds 16 residues, the cysteine and phenylalanine included. CDR3 DNA only is kept here, 48 bases in frame from base 1. CDR1 LNHDA and CDR2 SQIVND were looked up in the germline V gene (reference sequence). At the junction V is shortened by 3 bases and J by 0 bases; bases outside the gene matches: 3.

The sample comprised blood. The chain was built from TRBV19 and TRBJ2-3; 10 nucleotides in the junction match TRBD2. This sequence originates from a woman under 30 with Graves' hyperthyroidism. The nucleotides are TGTGCCAGTAGTATTGAGACTAGCGGGAGCACAGATACGCAGTATTTT. It specifies CASSIETSGSTDTQYF.